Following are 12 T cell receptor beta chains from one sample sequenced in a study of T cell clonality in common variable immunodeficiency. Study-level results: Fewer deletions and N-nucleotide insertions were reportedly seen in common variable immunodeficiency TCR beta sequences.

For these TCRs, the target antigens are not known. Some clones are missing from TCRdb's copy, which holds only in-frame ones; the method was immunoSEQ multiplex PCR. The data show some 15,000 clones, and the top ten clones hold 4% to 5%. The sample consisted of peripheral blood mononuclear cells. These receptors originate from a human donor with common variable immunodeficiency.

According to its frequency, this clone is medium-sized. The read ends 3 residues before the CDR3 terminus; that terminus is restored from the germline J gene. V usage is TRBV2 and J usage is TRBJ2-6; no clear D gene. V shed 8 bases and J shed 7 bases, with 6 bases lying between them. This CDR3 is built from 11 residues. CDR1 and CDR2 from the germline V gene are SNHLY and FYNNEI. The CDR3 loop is CASGRANVLTF. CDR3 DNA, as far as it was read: TGTGCCAGCGGGCGAGCCAACGTC.

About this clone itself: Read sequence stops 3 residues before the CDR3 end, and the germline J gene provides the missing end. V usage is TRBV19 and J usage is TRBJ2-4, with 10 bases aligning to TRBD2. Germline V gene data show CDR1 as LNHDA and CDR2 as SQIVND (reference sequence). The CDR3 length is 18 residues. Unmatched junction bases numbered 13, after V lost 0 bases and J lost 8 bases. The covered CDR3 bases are TGTGCCAGTAGTATAGATCTCGCTAGCGGGGGCCTCAACGACATT. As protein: CASSIDLASGGLNDI. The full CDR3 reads CASSIDLASGGLNDIQYF.

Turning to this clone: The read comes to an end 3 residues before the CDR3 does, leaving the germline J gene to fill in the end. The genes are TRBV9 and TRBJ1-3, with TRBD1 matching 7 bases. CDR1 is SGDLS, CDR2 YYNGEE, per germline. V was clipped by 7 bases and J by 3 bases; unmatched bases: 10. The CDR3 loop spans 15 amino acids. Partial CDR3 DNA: TGTGCCAGCGGCGCACAGGGGAATGGTGGAAACACC. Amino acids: CASGAQGNGGNT. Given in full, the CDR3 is CASGAQGNGGNTIYF.

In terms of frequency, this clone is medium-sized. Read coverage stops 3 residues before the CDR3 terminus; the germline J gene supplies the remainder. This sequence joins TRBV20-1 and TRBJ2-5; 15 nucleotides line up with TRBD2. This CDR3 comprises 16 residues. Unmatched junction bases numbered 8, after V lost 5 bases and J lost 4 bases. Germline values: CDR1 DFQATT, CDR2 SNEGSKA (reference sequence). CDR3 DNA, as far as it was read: TGCAGTGCTCTTCGGACTAGCGGGGGGGCCGGAGAGACC. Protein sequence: CSALRTSGGAGET. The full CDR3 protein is CSALRTSGGAGETQYF.

CDR3 bases read: TGTGCCAGCAGTGGGGACAGGGAGGGCGAGACC. Translating gives CASSGDREGET. The whole CDR3 protein is CASSGDREGETQYF. This chain joins TRBV2 and TRBJ2-5; 9 bases map to TRBD1. The read finishes 3 residues shy of the CDR3 end, and the germline J gene is used to complete it. Germline V gene lookup returns CDR1 SNHLY and CDR2 FYNNEI. The junction had 5 bases not matched to a gene; V was cut back by 4 bases and J by 5 bases. The CDR3 runs to 14 residues.

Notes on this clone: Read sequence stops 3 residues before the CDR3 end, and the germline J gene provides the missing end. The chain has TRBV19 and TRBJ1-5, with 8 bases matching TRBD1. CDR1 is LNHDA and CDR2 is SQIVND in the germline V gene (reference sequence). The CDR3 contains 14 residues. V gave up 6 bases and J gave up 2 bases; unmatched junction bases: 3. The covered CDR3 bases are TGTGCCAGTAGCCAGACAGGGGGCAATCAGCCC. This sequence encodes CASSQTGGNQP. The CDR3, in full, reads CASSQTGGNQPQHF.

CDR3 bases read: TGTGCCAGCAGCTTAAGTGGGGTCGGGGGTAGCTCCTACGAG. It is translated as CASSLSGVGGSSYE. The entire CDR3 is CASSLSGVGGSSYEQYF. This rearrangement joins TRBV7-6 to TRBJ2-7, with D perhaps matching TRBD2 (6 bases). The CDR3 extends 3 residues past the end of the read, so its final part is completed from the germline J gene. The CDR3 length is 17 residues. Germline loops: CDR1 SGHVS, CDR2 FNYEAQ. V was shortened by 2 bases and J by 0 bases, with 17 bases between the two germline ends.

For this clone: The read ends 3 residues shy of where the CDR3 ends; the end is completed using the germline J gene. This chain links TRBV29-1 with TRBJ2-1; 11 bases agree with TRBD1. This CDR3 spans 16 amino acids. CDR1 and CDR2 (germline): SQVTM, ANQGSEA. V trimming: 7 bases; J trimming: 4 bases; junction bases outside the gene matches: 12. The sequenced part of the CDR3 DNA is TGCAGCGGATCCACCTCCGGGACAGGGGGTTACAATGAG. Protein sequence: CSGSTSGTGGYNE. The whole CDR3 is CSGSTSGTGGYNEQFF.

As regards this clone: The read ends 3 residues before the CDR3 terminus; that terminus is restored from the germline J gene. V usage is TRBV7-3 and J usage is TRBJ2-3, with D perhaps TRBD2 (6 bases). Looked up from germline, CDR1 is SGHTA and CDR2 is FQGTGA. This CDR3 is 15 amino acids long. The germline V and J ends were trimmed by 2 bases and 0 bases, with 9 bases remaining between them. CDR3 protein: CASSLRGISTDTQYF. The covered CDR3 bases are TGTGCCAGCAGCTTACGGGGGATTAGCACAGATACG.

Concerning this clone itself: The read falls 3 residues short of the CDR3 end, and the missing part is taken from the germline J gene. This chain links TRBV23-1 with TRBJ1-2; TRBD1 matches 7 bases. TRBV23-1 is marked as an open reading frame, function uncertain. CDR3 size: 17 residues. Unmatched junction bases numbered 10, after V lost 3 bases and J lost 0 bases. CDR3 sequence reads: CASSHLGTASSNYGYTF. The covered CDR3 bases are TGCGCCAGCAGTCACCTCGGGACAGCCTCTTCTAACTATGGC.

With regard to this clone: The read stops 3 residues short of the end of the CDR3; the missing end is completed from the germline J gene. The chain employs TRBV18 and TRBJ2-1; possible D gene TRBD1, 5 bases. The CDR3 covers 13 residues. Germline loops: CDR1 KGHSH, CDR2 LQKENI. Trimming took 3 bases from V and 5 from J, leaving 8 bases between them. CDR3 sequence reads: CASSPDTNNEQFF. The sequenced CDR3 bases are TGTGCCAGCTCACCGGACACCAACAATGAG.

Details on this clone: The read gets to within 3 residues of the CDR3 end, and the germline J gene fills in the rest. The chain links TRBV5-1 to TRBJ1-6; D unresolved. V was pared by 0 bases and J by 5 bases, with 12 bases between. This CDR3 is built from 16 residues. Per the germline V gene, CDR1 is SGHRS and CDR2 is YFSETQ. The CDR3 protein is CASSLVLGGNNSPLHF. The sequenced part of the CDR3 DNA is TGCGCCAGCAGCTTGGTACTAGGAGGGAATAATTCACCC. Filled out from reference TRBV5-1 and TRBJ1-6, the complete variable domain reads KAGVTQTPRYLIKTRGQQVTLSCSPISGHRSVSWYQQTPGQGLQFLFEYFSETQRNKGNFPGRFSGRQFSNSRSEMNVSTLELGDSALYLCASSLVLGGNNSPLHFGNGTRLTVT.